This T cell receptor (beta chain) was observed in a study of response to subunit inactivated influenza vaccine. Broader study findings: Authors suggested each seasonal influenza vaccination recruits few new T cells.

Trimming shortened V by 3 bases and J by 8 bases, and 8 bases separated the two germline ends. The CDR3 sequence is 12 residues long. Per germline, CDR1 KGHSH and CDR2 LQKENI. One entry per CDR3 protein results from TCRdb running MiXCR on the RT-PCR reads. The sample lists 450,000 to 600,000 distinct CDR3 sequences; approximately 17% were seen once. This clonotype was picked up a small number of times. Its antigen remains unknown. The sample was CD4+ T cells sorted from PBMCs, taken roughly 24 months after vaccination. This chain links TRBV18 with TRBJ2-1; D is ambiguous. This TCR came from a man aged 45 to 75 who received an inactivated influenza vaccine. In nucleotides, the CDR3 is TGTGCCAGCTCACCGGAAAAATATGAGCAGTTCTTC. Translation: CASSPEKYEQFF.